The 21 T cell receptor beta chains below come from one sample, sequenced in a study of T cells in Graves' hyperthyroidism and ophthalmopathy (dated by TCRdb to the late 2010s). The method was multiplex PCR. Sequencing was carried out with an Illumina HiSeq 2000. TCR beta CDR3 regions were amplified from RNA transcripts. The first round of RT-PCR for the TCR CDR3 was performed with the HTBI primer set and the Qiagen OneStep RT-PCR kit. TCRdb reprocessing: public reads trimmed at Q25 with fastp, clones called with MiXCR, in-frame beta chains kept. Records with the same CDR3 protein are collapsed into one entry carrying the most frequent genes and DNA. The table for this sample lists hundreds of thousands of distinct CDR3 sequences; 20% to 25% of them were counted only once. The top ten clones comprise about 49% of the sample. The source material was blood. These receptor sequences come from an older woman with Graves' ophthalmopathy.

In this sample, this clonotype turned up once. This sequence may be a read error, since a much larger clone differs from it by one base. This CDR3 is missing its conserved last phenylalanine or tryptophan, likely due to a read error. The rearrangement joins TRBV2 to TRBJ1-1, with TRBD1 as a possible D gene (6 bases). The germline V and J ends were trimmed by 10 bases and 4 bases, with 19 bases remaining between them. Germline CDR1 and CDR2: SNHLY and FYNNEI. The CDR3 consists of 14 residues. For the CDR3, the DNA is TGTGCCACTCACCGGGACACCAGGGGCACTGAAGCTTTCTCT. This translates into CATHRDTRGTEAFS.

This clonotype was counted only a few times. The chain combines TRBV19 with TRBJ2-2, with 7 bases that match TRBD1. The CDR3 has 12 amino acids. The trim removed 11 bases at V and 9 bases at J, leaving 9 bases unmatched. Germline V lookup: CDR1 LNHDA, CDR2 SQIVND (reference sequence). The CDR3 coding sequence is TGTGCCTCCCGGACAGGTTTGAGGGAGCTGTTTTTT. Protein sequence: CASRTGLRELFF.

This clonotype showed up just a few times. This chain joins TRBV20-1 and TRBJ1-1; D is possibly TRBD1 (6 bases). V shed 1 base and J shed 7 bases, with 13 bases lying between them. The length of the CDR3 is 13 residues. Germline CDR1 DFQATT, CDR2 SNEGSKA (reference sequence). The CDR3 region is CSARVGGAGEAFF. CDR3 DNA sequence: TGCAGTGCTAGAGTTGGGGGCGCGGGTGAAGCTTTCTTT.

This clonotype was observed a handful of times. This chain joins TRBV5-6 and TRBJ2-3; the D gene is possibly TRBD1 (5 bases). This CDR3 is 14 amino acids long. The germline V gene has CDR1 SGHDT and CDR2 YYEEEE. Trimming cost V 7 bases and J 1 base, with 13 bases left between them. DNA for the CDR3: TGTGCCAGCCTTAACAGGCACGGCACAGATACGCAGTATTTT. Its translation is CASLNRHGTDTQYF.

The CDR3 reads CASSFRETQETQYF. The DNA for the CDR3 is TGTGCCAGCAGCTTTCGGGAGACGCAAGAGACCCAGTACTTC. J is TRBJ2-5 and V is TRBV7-8, with a tentative D call TRBD2 (6 bases). Trimming shortened V by 3 bases and J by 2 bases, and 10 bases separated the two germline ends. The CDR3 has 14 amino acids. Germline V gives CDR1 SGHVS, CDR2 FQNEAQ.

The chain couples TRBV20-1 to TRBJ2-7; D unresolved. V lost 6 bases and J lost 4, with 16 bases in between. Germline values: CDR1 DFQATT, CDR2 SNEGSKA (reference sequence). This CDR3 comprises 13 residues. The chain's CDR3 is CSAGETPKYEQYF. CDR3 sequence (DNA): TGCAGTGCAGGTGAGACTCCCAAATACGAGCAGTACTTC.

This clonotype was counted many times. The chain joins TRBV4-2 to TRBJ2-2; D may be TRBD1 or TRBD2 (6 bases each). The CDR3 contains 14 residues. The V and J ends lost 5 bases and 4 bases respectively, with 11 bases between them. Germline CDR1 is LGHNA and CDR2 is YNFKEQ. CDR3 amino acids: CASSGGRITGELFF. The DNA for the CDR3 is TGTGCCAGCAGCGGGGGGCGCATCACCGGGGAGCTGTTTTTT.

The genes are TRBV20-1 and TRBJ1-2; D is possibly TRBD1 (5 bases). The germline V gene encodes CDR1 DFQATT and CDR2 SNEGSKA (reference sequence). Deletions cut 3 bases from V and 4 bases from J, with 15 bases between. This CDR3 spans 14 amino acids. The CDR3 region has the DNA TGCAGTGCTAGTAAGGGCGGGCAGGGCTATGGCTACACCTTC. Its translation: CSASKGGQGYGYTF.

This clonotype was seen ten or more times. V and J are TRBV29-1 and TRBJ1-1; D perhaps matches TRBD1 (5 bases). Germline-derived CDR1 and CDR2 are SQVTM and ANQGSEA. The CDR3 covers 12 residues. Trimming shortened V by 6 bases and J by 4 bases, and 12 bases separated the two germline ends. The CDR3 DNA is TGCAGCGTGGGGAGGGGTAGCACTGAAGCTTTCTTT. As protein: CSVGRGSTEAFF.

This clonotype was observed at least ten times. This chain links TRBV7-2 with TRBJ2-3; 14 positions agree with TRBD2. Germline V lookup: CDR1 SGHTA, CDR2 FQGNSA. This CDR3 is 20 amino acids long. Trimming cost V 5 bases and J 4 bases; bases outside gene matches: 17. CDR3 DNA sequence: TGTGCCAGCAGCACCGTGGAGGGCGGGACTAGCGGGAGAATATCAGATACGCAGTATTTT. This encodes CASSTVEGGTSGRISDTQYF.

Only a few counts were recorded for this clonotype. This chain connects TRBV11-1 to TRBJ1-1, with D perhaps TRBD1 (6 bases). Germline V gene sequence: CDR1 SGHAT, CDR2 FQDESV (reference sequence). V was trimmed by 1 base and J by 3 bases, leaving 15 bases between them. The CDR3 loop spans 16 amino acids. CDR3 sequence: CASSLGVGALDTEAFF. The DNA for the CDR3 is TGTGCCAGCAGCTTAGGAGTGGGGGCATTAGACACTGAAGCTTTCTTT. Variable domain in full (rest from reference TRBV11-1 and TRBJ1-1): EAEVAQSPRYKITEKSQAVAFWCDPISGHATLYWYRQILGQGPELLVQFQDESVVDDSQLPKDRFSAERLKGVDSTLKIQPAELGDSAMYLCASSLGVGALDTEAFFGQGTRLTVV.

V is TRBV29-1 and J is TRBJ1-4; no definite D call. From germline, CDR1 is SQVTM and CDR2 ANQGSEA. The CDR3 extends over 15 amino acids. The V end lost 6 bases, the J end lost 0 bases, and 14 bases lay between the germline ends. The CDR3 DNA reads as TGCAGCGTCTCCTTAAACACCGCAACTAATGAAAAACTGTTTTTT. It codes for CSVSLNTATNEKLFF.

This rearrangement joins TRBV6-2 or TRBV6-3 to TRBJ1-2; TRBD1 is a possible D gene (6 bases). Germline lookup yields CDR1 MNHEY and CDR2 SVGEGT. V shed 7 bases and J shed 4 bases, with 16 bases lying between them. The CDR3 runs 14 residues. DNA of the CDR3: TGTGCCAGCACCCCCTGCAGGGGCGGCTATGGCTACACCTTC. It specifies CASTPCRGGYGYTF.

This clonotype was observed at least ten times. The chain uses TRBV6-1 and TRBJ2-3, with 7 bases identical to TRBD2. V was pared by 8 bases and J by 5 bases, with 4 bases of the junction left unmatched. From germline, CDR1 is MNHNS and CDR2 SASEGT. The CDR3 contains 12 residues. The CDR3 bases are TGTGCCAGCGGCGCTAGCGGAGATACGCAGTATTTT. Amino acids: CASGASGDTQYF.

This clonotype was observed a handful of times. The chain uses TRBV6-4 and TRBJ2-7, with D perhaps TRBD1 (6 bases). From germline, CDR1 is MRHNA and CDR2 SNTAGT. CDR3 length: 13 residues. V was clipped by 5 bases and J by 3 bases, with 11 bases between them. The CDR3 sequence: CASSKGRGYEQYF. The CDR3 coding sequence is TGTGCCAGCAGTAAAGGCAGGGGCTACGAGCAGTACTTC.

This clonotype was picked up many times. The J gene is TRBJ2-3, the V gene TRBV19; D gene uncertain. CDR3 length: 14 amino acids. Trimming left V 6 bases short and J 0 bases short, with 10 bases between. Germline V CDR1 and CDR2: LNHDA, SQIVND (reference sequence). CDR3 coding DNA: TGTGCCAGTAGGGACCACAAAAGCACAGATACGCAGTATTTT. Translation: CASRDHKSTDTQYF.

V is TRBV18 and J is TRBJ1-2; D uncertain. Germline V gives CDR1 KGHSH, CDR2 LQKENI. CDR3 length: 13 residues. V was shortened by 7 bases and J by 0 bases, with 9 bases between the two germline ends. CDR3 nucleotides: TGTGCCAGCTTAGGCCAAGCTAACTATGGCTACACCTTC. Its translation: CASLGQANYGYTF.

The chain couples TRBV29-1 to TRBJ2-7, with D perhaps matching TRBD2 (5 bases). There are 12 residues in the CDR3. Trimming took off 4 bases at V and 2 bases at J, with 9 bases between the two ends. Germline CDR1 and CDR2: SQVTM and ANQGSEA. This CDR3 is CSVGGETYEQYF. The CDR3 DNA reads TGCAGCGTTGGGGGAGAAACCTACGAGCAGTACTTC.

The table lists this clonotype with a few counts. V is TRBV27 and J is TRBJ1-5, with TRBD1 as a possible D gene (6 bases). Trimming removed 5 bases at V and 1 base at J, with 12 bases between. Germline CDR1 and CDR2: MNHEY and SMNVEV (reference sequence). The CDR3 totals 15 residues. The CDR3 loop is CASSGDRISNQPQHF. Here the CDR3 DNA reads TGTGCCAGCAGTGGAGACAGGATCAGCAATCAGCCCCAGCATTTT.

This clonotype has just a few counts. The V gene is TRBV3-1, the J gene TRBJ2-3; D remains ambiguous. The germline V gene encodes CDR1 LGHDT and CDR2 YNNKEL (reference sequence). V was cut by 0 bases and J by 6 bases, with 10 bases left in between. This CDR3 is 14 amino acids long. This CDR3 is CASSQEYGSDTQYF. CDR3 coding DNA: TGTGCCAGCAGCCAAGAATATGGGTCCGATACGCAGTATTTT.

The chain uses TRBV20-1 and TRBJ2-7; 11 bases agree with TRBD2. The CDR3 has 16 amino acids. After removal of 2 bases from V and 1 base from J, the junction contained 7 bases not matched to a gene. Germline lookup yields CDR1 DFQATT and CDR2 SNEGSKA (reference sequence). The CDR3 reads CSARWQGLAASYEQYF. CDR3 DNA sequence: TGCAGTGCTAGATGGCAGGGACTAGCGGCGTCCTACGAGCAGTACTTC.